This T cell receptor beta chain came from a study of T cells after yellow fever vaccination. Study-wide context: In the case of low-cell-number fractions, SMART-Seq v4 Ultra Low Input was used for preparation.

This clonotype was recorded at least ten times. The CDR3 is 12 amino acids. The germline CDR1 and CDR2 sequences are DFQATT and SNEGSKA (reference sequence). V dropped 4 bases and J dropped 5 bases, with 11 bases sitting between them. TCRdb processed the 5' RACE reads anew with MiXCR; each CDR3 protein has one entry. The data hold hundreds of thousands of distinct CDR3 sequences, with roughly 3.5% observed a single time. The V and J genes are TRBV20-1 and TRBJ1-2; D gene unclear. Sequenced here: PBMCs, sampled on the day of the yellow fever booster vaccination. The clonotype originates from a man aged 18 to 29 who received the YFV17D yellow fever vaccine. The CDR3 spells CSAIREGYGYTF. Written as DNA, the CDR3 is TGCAGTGCTATCAGAGAAGGGTATGGCTACACCTTC.